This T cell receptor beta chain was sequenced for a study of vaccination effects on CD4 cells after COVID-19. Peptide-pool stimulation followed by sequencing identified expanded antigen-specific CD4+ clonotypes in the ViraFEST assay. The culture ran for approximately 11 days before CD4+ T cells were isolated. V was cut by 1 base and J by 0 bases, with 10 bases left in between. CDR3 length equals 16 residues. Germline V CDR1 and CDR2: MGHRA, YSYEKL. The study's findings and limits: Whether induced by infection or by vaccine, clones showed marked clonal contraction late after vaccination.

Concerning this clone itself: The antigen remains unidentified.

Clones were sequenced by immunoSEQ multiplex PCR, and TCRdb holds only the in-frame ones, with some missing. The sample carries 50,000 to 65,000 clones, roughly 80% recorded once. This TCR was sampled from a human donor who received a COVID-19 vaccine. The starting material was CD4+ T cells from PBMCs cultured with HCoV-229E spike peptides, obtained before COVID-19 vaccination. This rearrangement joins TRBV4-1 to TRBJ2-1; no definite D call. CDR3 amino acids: CASSQGLTSSYNEQFF. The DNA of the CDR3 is TGCGCCAGCAGCCAAGGACTGACAAGCTCCTACAATGAGCAGTTCTTC.